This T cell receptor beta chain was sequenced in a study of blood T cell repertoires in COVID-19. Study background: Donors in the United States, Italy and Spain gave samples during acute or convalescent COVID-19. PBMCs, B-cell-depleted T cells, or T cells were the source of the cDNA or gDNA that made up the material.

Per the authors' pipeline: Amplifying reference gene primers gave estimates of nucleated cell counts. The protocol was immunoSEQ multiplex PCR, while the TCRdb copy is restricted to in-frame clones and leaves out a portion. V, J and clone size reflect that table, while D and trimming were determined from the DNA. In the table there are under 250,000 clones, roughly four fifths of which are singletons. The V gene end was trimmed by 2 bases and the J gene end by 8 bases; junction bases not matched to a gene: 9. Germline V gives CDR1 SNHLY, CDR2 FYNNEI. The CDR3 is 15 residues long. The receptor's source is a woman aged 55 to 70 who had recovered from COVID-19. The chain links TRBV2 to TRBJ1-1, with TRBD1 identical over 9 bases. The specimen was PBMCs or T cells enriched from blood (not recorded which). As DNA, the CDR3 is TGTGCCAGCAGTGAACTGACAACCGGGACAGGGGAAGCTTTCTTT. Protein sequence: CASSELTTGTGEAFF.